This T cell receptor (beta chain) was captured by sequencing in a study of T-cell memory formation after mild COVID-19. From germline, CDR1 is MDHEN and CDR2 SYDVKM. The CDR3 length is 15 residues. V lost 1 base to trimming and J lost 4 bases, with 12 bases between them. This clonotype was observed a handful of times. Its antigen is unidentified. MiXCR was run by TCRdb on the 5' RACE reads, yielding one entry per CDR3 protein. In the table there are about 600,000 distinct CDR3 sequences, 20% to 25% of which are singletons. Notes on the study in general: The study detected some responding clones in pre-infection memory, suggesting cross-reactive memory joined.

The chain has TRBV28 and TRBJ2-3; D could derive from TRBD1 or TRBD2 (5 bases each). This clonotype originated in an adult woman who had mild COVID-19 (a few samples of this study predate the infection). Cell type and time point are not known. Sequenced: PBMCs or a T cell subset sorted from them (not recorded which). This CDR3 reads CASSLFGGVADTQYF. The CDR3 DNA reads as TGTGCCAGCAGTTTATTTGGGGGAGTGGCAGATACGCAGTATTTT.